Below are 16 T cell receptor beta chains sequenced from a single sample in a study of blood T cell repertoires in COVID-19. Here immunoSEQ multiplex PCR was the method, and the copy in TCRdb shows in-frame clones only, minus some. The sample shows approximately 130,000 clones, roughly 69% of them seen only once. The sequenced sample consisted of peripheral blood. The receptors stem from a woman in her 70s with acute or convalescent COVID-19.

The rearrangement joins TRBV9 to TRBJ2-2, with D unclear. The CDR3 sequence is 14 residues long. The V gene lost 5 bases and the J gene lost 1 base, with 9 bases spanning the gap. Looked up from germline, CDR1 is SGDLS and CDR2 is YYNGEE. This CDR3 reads CASSVTENTGELFF. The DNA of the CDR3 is TGTGCCAGCAGTGTAACAGAGAACACCGGGGAGCTGTTTTTT.

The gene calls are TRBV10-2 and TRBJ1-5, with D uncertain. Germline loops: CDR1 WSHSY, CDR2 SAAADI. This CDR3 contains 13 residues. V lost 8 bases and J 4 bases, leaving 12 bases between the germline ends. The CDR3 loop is CASREGRNQPQHF. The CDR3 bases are TGCGCCAGCCGGGAGGGTCGAAATCAGCCCCAGCATTTT.

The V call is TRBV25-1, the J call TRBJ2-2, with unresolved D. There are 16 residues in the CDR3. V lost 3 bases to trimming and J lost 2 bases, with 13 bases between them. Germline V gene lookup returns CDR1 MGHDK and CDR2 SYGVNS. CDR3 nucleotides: TGTGCCAGCAGTGATCGTCCAGGCCGAAACACCGGGGAGCTGTTTTTT. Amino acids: CASSDRPGRNTGELFF.

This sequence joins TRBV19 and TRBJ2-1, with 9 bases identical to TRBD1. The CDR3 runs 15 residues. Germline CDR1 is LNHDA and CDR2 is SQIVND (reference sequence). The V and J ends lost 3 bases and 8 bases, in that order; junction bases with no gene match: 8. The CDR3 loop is CASSIQTGGHDEQFF. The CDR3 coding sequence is TGTGCCAGTAGTATCCAGACAGGGGGACACGATGAGCAGTTCTTC.

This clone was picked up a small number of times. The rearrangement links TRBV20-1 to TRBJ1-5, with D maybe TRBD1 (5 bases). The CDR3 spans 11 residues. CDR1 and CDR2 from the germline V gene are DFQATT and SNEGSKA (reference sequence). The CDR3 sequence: CGGGSNQPQHF. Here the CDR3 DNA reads TGCGGGGGGGGTAGCAATCAGCCCCAGCATTTT.

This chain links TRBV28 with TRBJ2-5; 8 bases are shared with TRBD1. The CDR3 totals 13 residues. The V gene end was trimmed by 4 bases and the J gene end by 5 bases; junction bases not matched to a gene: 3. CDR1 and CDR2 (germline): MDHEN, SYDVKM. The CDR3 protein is CASSSRDRETQYF. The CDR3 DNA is TGTGCCAGCAGTTCCCGGGACAGGGAGACCCAGTACTTC.

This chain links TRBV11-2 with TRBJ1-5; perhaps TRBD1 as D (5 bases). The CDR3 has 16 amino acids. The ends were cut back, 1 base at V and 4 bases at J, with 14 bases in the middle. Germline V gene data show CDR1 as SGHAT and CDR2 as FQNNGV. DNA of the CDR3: TGTGCCAGCAGCTTAGCCCAGGGTGGCCGAAATCAGCCCCAGCATTTT. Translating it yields CASSLAQGGRNQPQHF. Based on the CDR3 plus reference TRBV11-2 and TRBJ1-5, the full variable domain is EAGVAQSPRYKIIEKRQSVAFWCNPISGHATLYWYQQILGQGPKLLIQFQNNGVVDDSQLPKDRFSAERLKGVDSTLKIQPAKLEDSAVYLCASSLAQGGRNQPQHFGDGTRLSIL.

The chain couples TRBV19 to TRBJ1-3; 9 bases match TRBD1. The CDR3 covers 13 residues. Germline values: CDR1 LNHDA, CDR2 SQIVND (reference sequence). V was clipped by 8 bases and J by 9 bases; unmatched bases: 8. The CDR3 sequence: CASGRTGEATIYF. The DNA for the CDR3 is TGTGCCAGTGGAAGGACAGGGGAAGCCACCATATATTTT.

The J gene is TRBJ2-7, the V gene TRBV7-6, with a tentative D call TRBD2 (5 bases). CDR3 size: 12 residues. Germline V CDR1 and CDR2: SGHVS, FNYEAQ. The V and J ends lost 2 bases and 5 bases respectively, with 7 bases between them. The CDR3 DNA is TGTGCCAGCAGCTTATCCGGGAACGAGCAGTACTTC. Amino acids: CASSLSGNEQYF.

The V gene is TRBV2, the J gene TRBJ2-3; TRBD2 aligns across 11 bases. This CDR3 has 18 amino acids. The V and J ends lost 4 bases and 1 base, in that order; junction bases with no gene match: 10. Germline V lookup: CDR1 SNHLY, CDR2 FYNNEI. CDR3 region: CASSGLAGKVGGTDTQYF. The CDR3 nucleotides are TGTGCCAGCAGTGGACTAGCGGGGAAGGTGGGGGGCACAGATACGCAGTATTTT.

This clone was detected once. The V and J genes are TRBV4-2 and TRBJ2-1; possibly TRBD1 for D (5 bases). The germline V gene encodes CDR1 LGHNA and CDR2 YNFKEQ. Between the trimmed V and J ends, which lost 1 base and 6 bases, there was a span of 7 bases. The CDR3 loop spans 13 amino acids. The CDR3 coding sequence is TGTGCCAGCAGCCAAGCAGGGATCAATGAGCAGTTCTTC. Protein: CASSQAGINEQFF.

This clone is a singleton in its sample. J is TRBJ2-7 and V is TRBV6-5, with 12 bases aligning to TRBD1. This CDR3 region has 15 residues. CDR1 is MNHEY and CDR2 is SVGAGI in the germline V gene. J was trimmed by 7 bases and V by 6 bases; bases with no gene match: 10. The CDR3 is CASSALGTGGWEQYF. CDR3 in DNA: TGTGCCAGCAGCGCCCTCGGGACAGGGGGCTGGGAGCAGTACTTC.

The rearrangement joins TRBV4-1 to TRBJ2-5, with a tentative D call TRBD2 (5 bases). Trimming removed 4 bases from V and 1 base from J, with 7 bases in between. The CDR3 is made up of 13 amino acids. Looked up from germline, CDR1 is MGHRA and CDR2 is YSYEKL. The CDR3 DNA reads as TGCGCCAGCAGCCCACTAGTCCAAGAGACCCAGTACTTC. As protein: CASSPLVQETQYF.

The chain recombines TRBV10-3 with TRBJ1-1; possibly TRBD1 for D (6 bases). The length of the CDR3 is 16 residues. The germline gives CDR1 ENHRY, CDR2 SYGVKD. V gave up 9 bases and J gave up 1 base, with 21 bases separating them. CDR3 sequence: CAIRSGSGGANTEAFF. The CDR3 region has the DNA TGTGCCATTCGGTCAGGCAGCGGGGGGGCGAACACTGAAGCTTTCTTT.

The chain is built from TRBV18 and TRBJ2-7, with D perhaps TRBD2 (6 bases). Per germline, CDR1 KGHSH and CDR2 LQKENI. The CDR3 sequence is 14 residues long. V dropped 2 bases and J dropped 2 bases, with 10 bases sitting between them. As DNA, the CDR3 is TGTGCCAGCTCACCAAGACTAGGCCCCTACGAGCAGTACTTC. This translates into CASSPRLGPYEQYF.

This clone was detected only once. The CDR3 DNA is TGTGCCAGCAGTTACTCGGGCCATGGCTACACCTTC. Protein sequence: CASSYSGHGYTF. J is TRBJ1-2 and V is TRBV6-2 or TRBV6-3; unclear D gene. The CDR3 extends over 12 amino acids. Germline CDR1 MNHEY, CDR2 SVGEGT. The V gene lost 0 bases and the J gene lost 6 bases, with 5 bases spanning the gap.